The 25 T cell receptor beta chains below come from one sample, sequenced in a study of blood T cell repertoires in COVID-19. Method: immunoSEQ multiplex PCR; TCRdb's copy keeps in-frame clones and lacks some. Here the sample spans around 160,000 clones, roughly 86% being singletons. Sequenced sample: peripheral blood. The receptors stem from a man between 18 and 29 years old with acute or convalescent COVID-19.

J is TRBJ1-5 and V is TRBV19; 9 bases match TRBD1. Germline V gene lookup returns CDR1 LNHDA and CDR2 SQIVND (reference sequence). Germline trimming cut 5 bases from V and 5 bases from J; bases unmatched to any gene: 4. This CDR3 comprises 14 residues. The CDR3 loop reads CASSLDRGYQPQHF. For the CDR3, the DNA is TGTGCCAGTAGTCTTGACAGGGGGTATCAGCCCCAGCATTTT.

This sequence joins TRBV27 and TRBJ1-1; D is perhaps TRBD1 (5 bases). V lost 6 bases and J lost 1, with 15 bases in between. CDR1 and CDR2 (germline): MNHEY, SMNVEV (reference sequence). This CDR3 is 15 amino acids long. The CDR3 DNA reads as TGTGCCAGCAGAGGAAGGGGTCTGGGGAACACTGAAGCTTTCTTT. Protein: CASRGRGLGNTEAFF.

This clone was detected once. The CDR3 bases are TGTGCCAGCAGCTTAGGGCAGTTTAATTCACCCCTCCACTTT. This codes for CASSLGQFNSPLHF. V gene TRBV7-9 combines with J gene TRBJ1-6; unclear D gene. V was shortened by 1 base and J by 6 bases, with 7 bases between the two germline ends. This CDR3 has 14 residues. CDR1 and CDR2 (germline): SEHNR, FQNEAQ (reference sequence).

Here the CDR3 reads CASSRRLAGEQFF. The CDR3 bases are TGTGCCAGCAGCCGCCGACTAGCCGGTGAGCAGTTCTTC. V is TRBV11-3 and J is TRBJ2-1, with 7 bases identical to TRBD2. The germline CDR1 and CDR2 sequences are SGHNT and YENEEA. This CDR3 has 13 residues. Losses at the gene ends were 5 bases for V and 9 bases for J; bases not matched to a gene: 7.

This chain links TRBV9 with TRBJ1-3; the match to TRBD1 covers 7 bases. Germline trimming cut 5 bases from V and 6 bases from J; bases unmatched to any gene: 8. CDR3 size: 14 residues. CDR1 is SGDLS and CDR2 is YYNGEE in the germline V gene. The CDR3 DNA sequence: TGTGCCAGCAGTCCCCGGGACAGAGAAAACACCATATATTTT. Translation gives CASSPRDRENTIYF.

This sequence joins TRBV19 and TRBJ2-3; 8 bases match TRBD2. Germline V gene data show CDR1 as LNHDA and CDR2 as SQIVND (reference sequence). V dropped 5 bases and J dropped 5; count of bases not matched to a gene: 6. The CDR3 spans 14 residues. The CDR3 DNA reads TGTGCCAGTAGTCAGGGACTAGACGGAGATACGCAGTATTTT. This gives the protein CASSQGLDGDTQYF.

This chain links TRBV5-8 with TRBJ2-5; possible D gene TRBD1, 6 bases. V was cut by 0 bases and J by 5 bases, with 14 bases left in between. Germline V gives CDR1 SGHTS, CDR2 YDEGEE. The CDR3 totals 15 residues. Here the CDR3 reads CASSLDQGTQETQYF. In nucleotides, the CDR3 is TGTGCCAGCAGCTTGGACCAGGGGACCCAGGAGACCCAGTACTTC.

DNA for the CDR3: TGTGCCAGCAGCTTAGCTGCCGTAACAGGGGCCGAAAACACTGAAGCTTTCTTT. Its protein is CASSLAAVTGAENTEAFF. The chain is built from TRBV7-2 and TRBJ1-1, with 7 positions matching TRBD1. The ends lost 0 bases at V and 2 bases at J; junction bases unmatched: 12. Germline-derived CDR1 and CDR2 are SGHTA and FQGNSA. The CDR3 extends over 18 amino acids.

V is TRBV2 and J is TRBJ1-4; 7 nucleotides match TRBD1. This CDR3 spans 16 amino acids. Germline CDR1 is SNHLY and CDR2 is FYNNEI. The ends lost 6 bases at V and 8 bases at J; junction bases unmatched: 15. CDR3 nucleotides: TGTGCCAGCAGAAATGAGGGGGCGCGAAGTGTCGAAAAACTGTTTTTT. Amino acid sequence: CASRNEGARSVEKLFF.

This chain uses TRBV10-3 with TRBJ2-3; 7 nucleotides agree with TRBD1. The CDR3 is 16 residues long. Germline-derived CDR1 and CDR2 are ENHRY and SYGVKD. Trimming cost V 0 bases and J 3 bases; bases outside gene matches: 6. DNA for the CDR3: TGTGCCATCAGTGAGTCAGGGGGCGCCGGGACAGATACGCAGTATTTT. It specifies CAISESGGAGTDTQYF.

The V call is TRBV24-1, the J call TRBJ1-2, with 11 bases aligning to TRBD1. This CDR3 has 17 amino acids. CDR1 is KGHDR, CDR2 SFDVKD, per germline. Losses at the gene ends were 2 bases for V and 3 bases for J; bases not matched to a gene: 7. CDR3 sequence (DNA): TGTGCCACCAGTGATTCAACCGGGACAGGGGGTTACTATGGCTACACCTTC. Amino acids: CATSDSTGTGGYYGYTF.

The chain couples TRBV5-6 to TRBJ2-3; 7 bases are a match to TRBD2. The V gene end was trimmed by 3 bases and the J gene end by 2 bases; junction bases not matched to a gene: 3. This CDR3 comprises 14 residues. Germline values: CDR1 SGHDT, CDR2 YYEEEE. CDR3 DNA sequence: TGTGCCAGCAGCTCGGGGGGTTCCACAGATACGCAGTATTTT. Amino acid sequence: CASSSGGSTDTQYF.

The chain carries TRBV5-1 and TRBJ2-1, with 8 bases that match TRBD2. The V gene end was trimmed by 2 bases and the J gene end by 6 bases; junction bases not matched to a gene: 13. CDR3 size: 17 residues. Germline CDR1 SGHRS, CDR2 YFSETQ. In DNA, the CDR3 is TGCGCCAGCAGCTTAAGACTGACTAGCGCCGAGGTCAATGAGCAGTTCTTC. Protein: CASSLRLTSAEVNEQFF.

This clone was detected a few times. The CDR3 DNA is TGTGCCACCCAGGGGAACACTGAAGCTTTCTTT. It yields the protein CATQGNTEAFF. The rearrangement links TRBV7-9 to TRBJ1-1, with D maybe TRBD1 (5 bases). Germline V gives CDR1 SEHNR, CDR2 FQNEAQ (reference sequence). Trimming cost V 10 bases and J 1 base, with 7 bases left between them. The CDR3 has 11 residues.

The rearrangement links TRBV5-4 to TRBJ2-6; 7 nucleotides agree with TRBD1. The CDR3 sequence is 18 residues long. V lost 1 base, J lost 0 bases, and 7 bases stayed unmatched. Per the germline V gene, CDR1 is SGHNT and CDR2 is YYREEE (reference sequence). The DNA for the CDR3 is TGTGCCAGCAGCTTGCAGGGACAGCTGAGCTCTGGGGCCAACGTCCTGACTTTC. It codes for CASSLQGQLSSGANVLTF.

This rearrangement joins TRBV7-2 to TRBJ1-5; unclear D gene. The V end lost 0 bases, the J end lost 4 bases, and 16 bases lay between the germline ends. The CDR3 spans 17 residues. The germline CDR1 and CDR2 sequences are SGHTA and FQGNSA. CDR3 protein: CASSLAGSGISNQPQHF. CDR3 nucleotide sequence: TGTGCCAGCAGCTTAGCGGGCAGCGGGATCTCTAATCAGCCCCAGCATTTT.

The chain links TRBV7-8 to TRBJ1-2; D not resolved. The ends were cut back, 1 base at V and 8 bases at J, with 14 bases in the middle. The CDR3 contains 14 residues. Germline V gives CDR1 SGHVS, CDR2 FQNEAQ. The CDR3 sequence: CASSLGADMNGYTF. The CDR3 bases are TGTGCCAGCAGCTTAGGAGCTGACATGAACGGCTACACCTTC.

This clone was observed a handful of times. V usage is TRBV5-4 and J usage is TRBJ1-1, with 7 bases identical to TRBD1. The junction had 15 bases not matched to a gene; V was cut back by 3 bases and J by 7 bases. The CDR3 has 16 amino acids. CDR1 is SGHNT and CDR2 is YYREEE in the germline V gene (reference sequence). CDR3 loop: CASSSILTGAAYEAFF. The CDR3 bases are TGTGCCAGCAGCTCCATATTAACAGGGGCCGCCTATGAAGCTTTCTTT.

The chain joins TRBV7-9 to TRBJ1-1; D may be TRBD1 (5 bases). V gave up 2 bases and J gave up 4 bases, with 8 bases separating them. The CDR3 spans 13 residues. The germline V gene encodes CDR1 SEHNR and CDR2 FQNEAQ (reference sequence). This CDR3 reads CASSLKGSTEAFF. The CDR3 nucleotides are TGTGCCAGCAGCTTAAAGGGGTCCACTGAAGCTTTCTTT.

The chain links TRBV6-1 to TRBJ2-7; 10 bases are a match to TRBD1. CDR1 is MNHNS, CDR2 SASEGT, per germline. Losses at the gene ends were 2 bases for V and 11 bases for J; bases not matched to a gene: 9. The CDR3 sequence is 14 residues long. This chain's CDR3 is CASSEPGQGRSEYF. The DNA of the CDR3 is TGTGCCAGCAGTGAACCGGGACAGGGGCGCTCGGAGTACTTC.

J is TRBJ2-7 and V is TRBV19; 11 nucleotides match TRBD2. The CDR3 totals 19 residues. Trimming at V came to 0 bases and at J to 4 bases, leaving 14 bases not matched to a gene. Germline V CDR1 and CDR2: LNHDA, SQIVND (reference sequence). The CDR3 DNA reads as TGTGCCAGTAGTATAGACACCACCGTCACCGGGACTAGCGGTTACGAGCAGTACTTC. Protein: CASSIDTTVTGTSGYEQYF.

This sequence joins TRBV25-1 and TRBJ1-3; 7 bases are shared with TRBD1. The germline V gene has CDR1 MGHDK and CDR2 SYGVNS. The CDR3 sequence is 13 residues long. Losses at the gene ends were 6 bases for V and 4 bases for J; bases not matched to a gene: 3. The DNA for the CDR3 is TGTGCCAGCAGCCGGGACAGCGGAAACACCATATATTTT. Protein product: CASSRDSGNTIYF.

This clone showed up just once. This chain joins TRBV19 and TRBJ1-1; no definite D call. Trimming took 7 bases from V and 0 from J, leaving 12 bases between them. The CDR3 has 14 residues. Germline assignment: CDR1 LNHDA and CDR2 SQIVND (reference sequence). The DNA of the CDR3 is TGTGCCAGTACCCCTGGCACGCTGAACACTGAAGCTTTCTTT. Translation gives CASTPGTLNTEAFF.

V and J are TRBV18 and TRBJ1-2, with 7 bases identical to TRBD1. Germline CDR1 KGHSH, CDR2 LQKENI. V was pared by 3 bases and J by 4 bases, with 8 bases of the junction left unmatched. CDR3 length: 15 amino acids. The CDR3 DNA sequence: TGTGCCAGCTCACCTATCGATGACAGGGTCTATGGCTACACCTTC. Protein product: CASSPIDDRVYGYTF.

This chain joins TRBV5-1 and TRBJ1-5, with TRBD1 matching over 10 bases. Germline V CDR1 and CDR2: SGHRS, YFSETQ. With V trimmed by 1 base and J by 0 bases, 13 bases remained unmatched. This CDR3 contains 20 residues. The CDR3 DNA reads TGCGCCAGCAGCTTGCTCGTCCCGGACAGGGGGAAATATAGCAATCAGCCCCAGCATTTT. This sequence encodes CASSLLVPDRGKYSNQPQHF.